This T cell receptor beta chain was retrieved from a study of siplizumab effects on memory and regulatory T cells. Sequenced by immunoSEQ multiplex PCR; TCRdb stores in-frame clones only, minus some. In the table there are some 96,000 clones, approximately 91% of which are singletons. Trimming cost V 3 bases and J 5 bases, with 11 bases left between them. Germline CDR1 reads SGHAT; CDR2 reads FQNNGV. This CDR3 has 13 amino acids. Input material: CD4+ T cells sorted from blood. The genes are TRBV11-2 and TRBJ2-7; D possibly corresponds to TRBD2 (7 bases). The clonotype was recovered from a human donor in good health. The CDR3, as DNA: TGTGCCAGCAGCTTCGGGGGGCGGGACGAGCAGTACTTC. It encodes CASSFGGRDEQYF.